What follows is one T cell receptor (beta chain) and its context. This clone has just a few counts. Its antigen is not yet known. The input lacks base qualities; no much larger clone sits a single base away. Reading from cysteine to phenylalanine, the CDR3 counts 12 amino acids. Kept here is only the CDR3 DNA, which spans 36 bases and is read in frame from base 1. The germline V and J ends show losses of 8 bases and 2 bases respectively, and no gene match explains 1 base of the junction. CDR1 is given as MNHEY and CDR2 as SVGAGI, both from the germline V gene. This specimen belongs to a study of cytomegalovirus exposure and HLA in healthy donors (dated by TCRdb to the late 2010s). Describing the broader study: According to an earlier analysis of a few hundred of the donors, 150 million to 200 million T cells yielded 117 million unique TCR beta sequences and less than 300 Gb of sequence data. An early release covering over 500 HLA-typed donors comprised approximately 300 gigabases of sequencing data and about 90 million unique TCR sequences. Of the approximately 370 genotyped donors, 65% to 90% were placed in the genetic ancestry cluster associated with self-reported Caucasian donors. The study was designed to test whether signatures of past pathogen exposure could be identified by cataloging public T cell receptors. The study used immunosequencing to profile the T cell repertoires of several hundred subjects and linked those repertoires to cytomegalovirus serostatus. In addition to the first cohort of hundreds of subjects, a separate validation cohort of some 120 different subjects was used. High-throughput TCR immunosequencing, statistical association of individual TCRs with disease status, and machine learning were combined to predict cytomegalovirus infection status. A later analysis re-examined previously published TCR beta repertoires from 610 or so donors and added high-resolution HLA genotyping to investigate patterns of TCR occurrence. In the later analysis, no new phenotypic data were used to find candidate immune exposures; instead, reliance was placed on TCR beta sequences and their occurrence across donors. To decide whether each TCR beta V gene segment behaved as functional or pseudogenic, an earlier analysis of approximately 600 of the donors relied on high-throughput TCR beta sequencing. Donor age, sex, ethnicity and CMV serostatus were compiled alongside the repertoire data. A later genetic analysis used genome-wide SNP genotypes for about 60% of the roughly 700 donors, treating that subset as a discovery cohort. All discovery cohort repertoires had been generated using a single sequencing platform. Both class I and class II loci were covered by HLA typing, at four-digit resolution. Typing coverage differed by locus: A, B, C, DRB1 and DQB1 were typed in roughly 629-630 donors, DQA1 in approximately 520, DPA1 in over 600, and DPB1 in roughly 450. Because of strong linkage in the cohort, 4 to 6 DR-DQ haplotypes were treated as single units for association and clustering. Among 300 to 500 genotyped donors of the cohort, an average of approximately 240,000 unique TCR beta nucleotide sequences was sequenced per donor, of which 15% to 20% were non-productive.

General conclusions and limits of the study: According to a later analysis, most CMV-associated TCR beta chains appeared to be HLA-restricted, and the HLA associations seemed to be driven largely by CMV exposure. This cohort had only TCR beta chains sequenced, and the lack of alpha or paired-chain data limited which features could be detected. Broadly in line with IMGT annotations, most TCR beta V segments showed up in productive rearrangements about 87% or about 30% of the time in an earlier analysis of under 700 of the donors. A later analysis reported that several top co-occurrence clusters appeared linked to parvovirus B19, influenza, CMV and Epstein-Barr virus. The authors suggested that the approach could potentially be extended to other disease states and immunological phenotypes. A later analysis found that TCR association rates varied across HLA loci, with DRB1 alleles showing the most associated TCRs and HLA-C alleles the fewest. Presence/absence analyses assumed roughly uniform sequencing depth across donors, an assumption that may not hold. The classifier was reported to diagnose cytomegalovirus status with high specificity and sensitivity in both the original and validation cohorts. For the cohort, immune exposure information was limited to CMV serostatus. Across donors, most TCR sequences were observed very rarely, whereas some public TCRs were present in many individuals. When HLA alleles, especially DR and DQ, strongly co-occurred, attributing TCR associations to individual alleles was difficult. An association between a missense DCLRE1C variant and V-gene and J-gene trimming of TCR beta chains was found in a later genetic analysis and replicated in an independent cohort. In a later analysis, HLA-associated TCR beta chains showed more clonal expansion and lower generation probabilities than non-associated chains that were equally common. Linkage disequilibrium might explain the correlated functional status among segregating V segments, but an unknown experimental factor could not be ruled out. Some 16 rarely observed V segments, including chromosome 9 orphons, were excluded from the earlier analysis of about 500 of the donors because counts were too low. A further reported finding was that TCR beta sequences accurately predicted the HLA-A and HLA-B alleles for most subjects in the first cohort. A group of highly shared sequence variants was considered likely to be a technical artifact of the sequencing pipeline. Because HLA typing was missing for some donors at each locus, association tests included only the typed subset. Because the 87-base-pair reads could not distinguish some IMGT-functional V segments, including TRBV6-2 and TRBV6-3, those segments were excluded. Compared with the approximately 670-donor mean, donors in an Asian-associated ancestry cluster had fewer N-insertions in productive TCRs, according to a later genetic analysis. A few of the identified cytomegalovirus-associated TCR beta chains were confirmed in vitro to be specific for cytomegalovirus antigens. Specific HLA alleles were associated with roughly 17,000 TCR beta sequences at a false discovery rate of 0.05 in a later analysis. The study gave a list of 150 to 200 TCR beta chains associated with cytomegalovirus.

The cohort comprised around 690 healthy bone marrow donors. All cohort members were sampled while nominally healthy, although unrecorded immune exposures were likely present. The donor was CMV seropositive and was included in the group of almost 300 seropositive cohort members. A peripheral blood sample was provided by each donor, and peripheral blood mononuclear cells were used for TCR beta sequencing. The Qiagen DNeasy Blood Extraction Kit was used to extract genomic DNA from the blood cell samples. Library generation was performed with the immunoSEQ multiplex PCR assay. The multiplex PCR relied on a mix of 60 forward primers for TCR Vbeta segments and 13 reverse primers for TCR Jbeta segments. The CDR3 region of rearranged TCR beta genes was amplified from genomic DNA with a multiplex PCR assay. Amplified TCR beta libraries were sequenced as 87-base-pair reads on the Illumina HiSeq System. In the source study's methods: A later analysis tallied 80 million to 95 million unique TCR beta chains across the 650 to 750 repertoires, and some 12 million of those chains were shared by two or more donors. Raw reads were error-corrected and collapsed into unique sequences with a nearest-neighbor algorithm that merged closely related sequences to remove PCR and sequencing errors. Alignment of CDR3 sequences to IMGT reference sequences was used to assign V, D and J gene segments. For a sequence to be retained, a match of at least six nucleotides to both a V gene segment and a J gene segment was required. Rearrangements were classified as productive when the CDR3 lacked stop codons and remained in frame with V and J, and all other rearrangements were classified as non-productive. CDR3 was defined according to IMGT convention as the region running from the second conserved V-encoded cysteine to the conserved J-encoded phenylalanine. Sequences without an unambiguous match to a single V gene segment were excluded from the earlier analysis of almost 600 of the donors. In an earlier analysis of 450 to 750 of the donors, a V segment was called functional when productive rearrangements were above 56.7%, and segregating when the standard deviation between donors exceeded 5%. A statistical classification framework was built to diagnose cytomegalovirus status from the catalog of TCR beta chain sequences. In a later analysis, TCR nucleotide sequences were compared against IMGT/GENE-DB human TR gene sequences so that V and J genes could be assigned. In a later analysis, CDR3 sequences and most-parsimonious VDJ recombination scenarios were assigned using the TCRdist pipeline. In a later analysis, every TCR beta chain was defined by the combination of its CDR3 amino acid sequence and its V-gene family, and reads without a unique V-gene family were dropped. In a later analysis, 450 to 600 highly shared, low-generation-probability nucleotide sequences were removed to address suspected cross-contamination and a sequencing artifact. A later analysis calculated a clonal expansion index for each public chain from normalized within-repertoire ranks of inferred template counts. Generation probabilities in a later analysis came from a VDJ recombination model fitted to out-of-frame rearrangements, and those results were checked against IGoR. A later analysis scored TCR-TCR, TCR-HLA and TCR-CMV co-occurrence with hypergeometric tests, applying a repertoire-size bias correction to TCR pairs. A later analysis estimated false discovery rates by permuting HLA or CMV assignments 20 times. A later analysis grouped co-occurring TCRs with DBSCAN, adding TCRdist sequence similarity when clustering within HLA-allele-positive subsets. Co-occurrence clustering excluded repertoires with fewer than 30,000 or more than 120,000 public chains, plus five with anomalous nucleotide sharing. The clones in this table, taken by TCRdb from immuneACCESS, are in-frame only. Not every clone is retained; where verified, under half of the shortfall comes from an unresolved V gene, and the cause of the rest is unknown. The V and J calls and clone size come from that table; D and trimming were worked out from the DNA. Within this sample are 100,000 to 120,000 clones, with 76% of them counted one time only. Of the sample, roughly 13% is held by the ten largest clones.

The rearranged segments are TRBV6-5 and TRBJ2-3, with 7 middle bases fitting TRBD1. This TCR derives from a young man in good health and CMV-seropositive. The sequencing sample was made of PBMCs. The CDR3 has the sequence CASGQATDTQYF. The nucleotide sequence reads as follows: TGTGCCAGCGGACAGGCCACAGATACGCAGTATTTT.